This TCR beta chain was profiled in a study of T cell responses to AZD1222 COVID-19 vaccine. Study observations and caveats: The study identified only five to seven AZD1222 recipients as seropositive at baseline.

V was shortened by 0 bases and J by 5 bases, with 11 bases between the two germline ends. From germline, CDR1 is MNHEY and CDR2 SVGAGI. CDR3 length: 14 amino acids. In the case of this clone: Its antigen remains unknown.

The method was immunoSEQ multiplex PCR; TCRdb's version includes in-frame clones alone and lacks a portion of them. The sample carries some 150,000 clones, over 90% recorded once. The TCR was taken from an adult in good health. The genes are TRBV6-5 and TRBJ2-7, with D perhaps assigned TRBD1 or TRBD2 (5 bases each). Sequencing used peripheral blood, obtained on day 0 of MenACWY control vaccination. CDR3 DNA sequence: TGTGCCAGCAGTTACTCGAGAGGGGACCACGAGCAGTACTTC. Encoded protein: CASSYSRGDHEQYF.